This T cell receptor beta chain comes out of a study of blood T cell repertoires in COVID-19. Study summary: The origin of the acute and convalescent COVID-19 samples was the United States, Italy and Spain.

This CDR3 is built from 13 residues. Germline-derived CDR1 and CDR2 are LGHNA and YSLEER. Trimming removed 0 bases at V and 8 bases at J, with 8 bases between. Authors' data handling: Estimation of nucleated cell counts was performed using reference gene primer amplification. Generated by immunoSEQ multiplex PCR, the TCRdb table keeps only in-frame clones and is missing some. The V and J calls and clone size are taken from that table; D and trimming were inferred from the DNA. Among about 260,000 clones, less than 90% were seen once, and the ten largest hold 4.2%. The source of this sequence is a man in his sixties with acute or convalescent COVID-19. Sequenced material: peripheral blood. This chain joins TRBV4-3 and TRBJ2-1, with unresolved D. CDR3 nucleotides: TGCGCCAGCAGCCAAGATTCTCAGTATGAGCAGTTCTTC. Translation: CASSQDSQYEQFF.